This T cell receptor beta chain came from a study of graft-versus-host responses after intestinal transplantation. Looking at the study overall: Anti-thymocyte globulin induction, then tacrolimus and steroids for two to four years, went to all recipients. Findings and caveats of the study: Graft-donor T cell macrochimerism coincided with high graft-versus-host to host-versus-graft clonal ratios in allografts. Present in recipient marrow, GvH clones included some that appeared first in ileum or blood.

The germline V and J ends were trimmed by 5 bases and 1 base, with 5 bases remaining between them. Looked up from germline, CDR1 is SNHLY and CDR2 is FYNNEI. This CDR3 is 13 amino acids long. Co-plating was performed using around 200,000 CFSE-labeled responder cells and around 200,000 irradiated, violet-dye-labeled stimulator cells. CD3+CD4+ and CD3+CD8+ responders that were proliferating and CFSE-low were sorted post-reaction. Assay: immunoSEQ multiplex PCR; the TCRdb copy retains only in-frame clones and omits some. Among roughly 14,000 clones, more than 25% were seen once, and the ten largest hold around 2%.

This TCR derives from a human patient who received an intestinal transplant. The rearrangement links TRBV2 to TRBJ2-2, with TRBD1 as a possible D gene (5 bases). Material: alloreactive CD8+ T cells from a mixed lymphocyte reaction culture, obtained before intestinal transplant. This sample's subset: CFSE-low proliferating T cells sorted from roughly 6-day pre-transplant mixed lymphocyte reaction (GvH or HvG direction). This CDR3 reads CASSRGNTGELFF. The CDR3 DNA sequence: TGTGCCAGCAGTAGGGGGAACACCGGGGAGCTGTTTTTT.